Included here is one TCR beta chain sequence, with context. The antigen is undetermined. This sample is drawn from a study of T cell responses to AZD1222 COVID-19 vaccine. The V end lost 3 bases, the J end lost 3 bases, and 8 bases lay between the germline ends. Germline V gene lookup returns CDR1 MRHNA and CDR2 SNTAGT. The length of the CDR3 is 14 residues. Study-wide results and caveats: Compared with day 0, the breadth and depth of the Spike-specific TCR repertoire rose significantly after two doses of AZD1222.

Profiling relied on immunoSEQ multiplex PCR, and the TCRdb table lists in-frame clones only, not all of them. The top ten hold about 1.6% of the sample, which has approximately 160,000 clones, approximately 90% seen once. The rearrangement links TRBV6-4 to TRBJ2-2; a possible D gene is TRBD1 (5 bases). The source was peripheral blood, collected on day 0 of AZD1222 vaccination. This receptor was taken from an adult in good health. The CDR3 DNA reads TGTGCCAGCAGTGAACAGGCCGACACCGGGGAGCTGTTTTTT. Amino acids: CASSEQADTGELFF.